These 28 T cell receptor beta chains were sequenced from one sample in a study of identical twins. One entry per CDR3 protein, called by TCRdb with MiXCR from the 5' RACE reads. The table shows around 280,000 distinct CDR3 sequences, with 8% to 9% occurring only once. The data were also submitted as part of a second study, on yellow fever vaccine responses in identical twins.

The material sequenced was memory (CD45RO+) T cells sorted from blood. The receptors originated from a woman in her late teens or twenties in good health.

The chain's CDR3 is CASSRDREGTQYF. DNA for the CDR3: TGTGCCAGCAGCAGAGACAGGGAGGGGACCCAGTACTTC. The V call is TRBV7-9, the J call TRBJ2-5; D is tentatively TRBD1 or TRBD2 (7 bases each). Trimming shortened V by 5 bases and J by 7 bases, and 14 bases separated the two germline ends. CDR3 size: 13 residues. Germline-derived CDR1 and CDR2 are SEHNR and FQNEAQ (reference sequence).

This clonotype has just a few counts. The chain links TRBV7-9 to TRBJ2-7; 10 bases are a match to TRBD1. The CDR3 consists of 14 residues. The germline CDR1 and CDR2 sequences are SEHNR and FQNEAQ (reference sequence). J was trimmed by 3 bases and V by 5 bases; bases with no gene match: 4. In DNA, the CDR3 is TGTGCCAGCAGCCTCCGGGACAGGGGCTACGAGCAGTACTTC. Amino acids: CASSLRDRGYEQYF.

The CDR3, as DNA: TGTGCCAGCAGCCCACGTGTGGCAGTGTATGGCTACACCTTC. It is translated as CASSPRVAVYGYTF. The chain recombines TRBV7-2 with TRBJ1-2; no clear D gene. Trimming removed 5 bases from V and 5 bases from J, with 15 bases in between. Germline V gene sequence: CDR1 SGHTA, CDR2 FQGNSA. This CDR3 is 14 amino acids long.

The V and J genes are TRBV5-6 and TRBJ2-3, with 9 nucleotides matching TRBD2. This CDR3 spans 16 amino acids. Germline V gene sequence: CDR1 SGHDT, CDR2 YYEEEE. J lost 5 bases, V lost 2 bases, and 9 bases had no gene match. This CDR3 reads CASSFLSGGHGDTQYF. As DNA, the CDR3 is TGTGCCAGCAGCTTTCTAAGCGGGGGGCACGGAGATACGCAGTATTTT.

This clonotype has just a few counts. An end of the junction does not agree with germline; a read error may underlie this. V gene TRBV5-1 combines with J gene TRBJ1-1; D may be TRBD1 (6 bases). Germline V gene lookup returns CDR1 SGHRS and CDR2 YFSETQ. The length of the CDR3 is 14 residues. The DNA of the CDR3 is TGCGCCAGCAGCCCGGGACCCGGGGACACTGAAGTTTTCTTT. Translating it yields CASSPGPGDTEVFF. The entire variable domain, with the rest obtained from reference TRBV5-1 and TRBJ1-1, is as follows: KAGVTQTPRYLIKTRGQQVTLSCSPISGHRSVSWYQQTPGQGLQFLFEYFSETQRNKGNFPGRFSGRQFSNSRSEMNVSTLELGDSALYLCASSPGPGDTEVFFGQGTRLTVV.

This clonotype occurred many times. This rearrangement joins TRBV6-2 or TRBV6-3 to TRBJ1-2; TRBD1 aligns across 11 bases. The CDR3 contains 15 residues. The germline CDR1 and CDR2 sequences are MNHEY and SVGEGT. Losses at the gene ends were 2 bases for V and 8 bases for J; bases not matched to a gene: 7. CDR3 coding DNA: TGTGCCAGCAGTTACAACCCGGACAGGGGGCAAGGCTACACCTTC. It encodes CASSYNPDRGQGYTF.

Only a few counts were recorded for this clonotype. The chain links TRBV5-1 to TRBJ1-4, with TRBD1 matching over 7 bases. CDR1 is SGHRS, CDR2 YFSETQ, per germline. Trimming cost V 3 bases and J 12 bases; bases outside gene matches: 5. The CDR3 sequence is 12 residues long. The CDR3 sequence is CASSSTGAELFF. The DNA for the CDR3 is TGCGCCAGCAGCTCCACAGGGGCAGAACTGTTTTTT.

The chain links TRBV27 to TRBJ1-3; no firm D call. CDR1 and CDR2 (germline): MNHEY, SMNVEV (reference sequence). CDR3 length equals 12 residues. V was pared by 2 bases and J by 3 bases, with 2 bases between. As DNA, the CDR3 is TGTGCCAGCAGTTTAAATGGAAACACCATATATTTT. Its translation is CASSLNGNTIYF.

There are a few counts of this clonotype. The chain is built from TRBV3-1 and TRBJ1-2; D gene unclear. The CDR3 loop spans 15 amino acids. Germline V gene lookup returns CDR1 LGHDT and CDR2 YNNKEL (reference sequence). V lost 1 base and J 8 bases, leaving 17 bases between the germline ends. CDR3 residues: CASSQVRAATGGYTF. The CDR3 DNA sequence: TGTGCCAGCAGCCAAGTTCGGGCCGCTACCGGGGGCTACACCTTC.

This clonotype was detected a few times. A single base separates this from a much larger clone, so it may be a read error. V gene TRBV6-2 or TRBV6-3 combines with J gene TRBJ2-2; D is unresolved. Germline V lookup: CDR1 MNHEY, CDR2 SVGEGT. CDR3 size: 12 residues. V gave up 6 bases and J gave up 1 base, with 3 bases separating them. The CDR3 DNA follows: TGTGCCAGCAGGGAGAACACCGGGGAGCTGTTTTTT. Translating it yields CASRENTGELFF.

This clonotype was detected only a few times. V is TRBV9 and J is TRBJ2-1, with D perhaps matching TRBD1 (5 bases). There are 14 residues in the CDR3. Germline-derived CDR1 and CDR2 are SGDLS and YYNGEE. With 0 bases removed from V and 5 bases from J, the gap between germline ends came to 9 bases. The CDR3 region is CASSVVGVDNEQFF. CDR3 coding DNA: TGTGCCAGCAGCGTAGTAGGGGTGGACAATGAGCAGTTCTTC.

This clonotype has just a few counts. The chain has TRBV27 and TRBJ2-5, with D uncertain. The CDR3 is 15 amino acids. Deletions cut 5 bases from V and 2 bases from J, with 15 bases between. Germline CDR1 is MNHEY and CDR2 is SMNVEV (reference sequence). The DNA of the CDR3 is TGTGCCAGCAGTAAAAGTACAGTTGGTCAAGAGACCCAGTACTTC. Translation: CASSKSTVGQETQYF.

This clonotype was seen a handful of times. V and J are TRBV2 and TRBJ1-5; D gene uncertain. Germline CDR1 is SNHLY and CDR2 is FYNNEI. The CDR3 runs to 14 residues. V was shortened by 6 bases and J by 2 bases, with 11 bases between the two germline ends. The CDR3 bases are TGTGCCAGCAGGGACGGGAGGGGCAATCAGCCCCAGCATTTT. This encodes CASRDGRGNQPQHF.

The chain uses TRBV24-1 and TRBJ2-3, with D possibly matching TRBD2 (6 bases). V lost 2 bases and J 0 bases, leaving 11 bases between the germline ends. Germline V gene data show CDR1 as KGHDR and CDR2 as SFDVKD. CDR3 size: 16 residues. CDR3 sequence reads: CATSDSARGSTDTQYF. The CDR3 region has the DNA TGTGCCACCAGTGATTCCGCCCGGGGGAGCACAGATACGCAGTATTTT.

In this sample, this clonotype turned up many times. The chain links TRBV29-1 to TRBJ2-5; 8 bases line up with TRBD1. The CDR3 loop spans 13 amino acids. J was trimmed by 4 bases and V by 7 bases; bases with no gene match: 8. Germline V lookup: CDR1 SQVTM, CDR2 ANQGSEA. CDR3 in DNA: TGCAGCGGATCGACAGGGGTGGGAGAGACCCAGTACTTC. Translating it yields CSGSTGVGETQYF.

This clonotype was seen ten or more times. CDR3 region: CASSSPGTGSEQYF. The CDR3 region has the DNA TGCGCCAGCAGCAGTCCCGGGACAGGGAGTGAGCAGTACTTC. The chain links TRBV5-1 to TRBJ2-7, with 9 nucleotides matching TRBD1. Germline V CDR1 and CDR2: SGHRS, YFSETQ. Trimming removed 4 bases from V and 7 bases from J; junction bases left unmatched: 9. CDR3 size: 14 residues.

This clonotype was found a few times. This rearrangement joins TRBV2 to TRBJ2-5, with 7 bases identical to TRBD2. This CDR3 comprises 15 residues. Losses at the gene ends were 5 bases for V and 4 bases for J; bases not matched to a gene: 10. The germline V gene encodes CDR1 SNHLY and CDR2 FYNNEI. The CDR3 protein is CASSPGLRRRETQYF. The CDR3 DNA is TGTGCCAGCAGTCCGGGACTACGAAGGCGAGAGACCCAGTACTTC. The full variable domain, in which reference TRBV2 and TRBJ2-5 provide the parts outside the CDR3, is EPEVTQTPSHQVTQMGQEVILRCVPISNHLYFYWYRQILGQKVEFLVSFYNNEISEKSEIFDDQFSVERPDGSNFTLKIRSTKLEDSAMYFCASSPGLRRRETQYFGPGTRLLVL.

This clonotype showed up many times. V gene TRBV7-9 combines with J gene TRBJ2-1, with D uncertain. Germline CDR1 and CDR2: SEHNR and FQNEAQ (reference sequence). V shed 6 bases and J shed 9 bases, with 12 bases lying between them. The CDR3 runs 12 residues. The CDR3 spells CASSPGWGEQFF. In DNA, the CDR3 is TGTGCCAGCAGTCCTGGGTGGGGTGAGCAGTTCTTC.

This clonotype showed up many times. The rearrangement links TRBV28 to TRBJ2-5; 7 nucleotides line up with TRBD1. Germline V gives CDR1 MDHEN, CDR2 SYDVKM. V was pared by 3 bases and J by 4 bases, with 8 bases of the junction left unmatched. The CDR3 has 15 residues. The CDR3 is CASSFLHGQVETQYF. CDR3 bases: TGTGCCAGCAGTTTCCTGCACGGACAGGTAGAGACCCAGTACTTC.

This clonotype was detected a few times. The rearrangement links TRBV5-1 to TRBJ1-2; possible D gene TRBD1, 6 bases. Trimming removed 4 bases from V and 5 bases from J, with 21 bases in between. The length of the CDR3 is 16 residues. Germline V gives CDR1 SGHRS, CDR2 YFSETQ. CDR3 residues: CASSTGSPGVGYGYTF. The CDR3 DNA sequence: TGCGCCAGCAGCACCGGATCCCCAGGGGTTGGGTATGGCTACACCTTC.

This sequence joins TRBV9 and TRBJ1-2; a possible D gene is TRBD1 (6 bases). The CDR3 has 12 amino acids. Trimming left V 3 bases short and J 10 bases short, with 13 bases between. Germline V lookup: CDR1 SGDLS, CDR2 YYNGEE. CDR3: CASSGQGFYYTF. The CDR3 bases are TGTGCCAGCAGCGGGCAGGGGTTCTACTACACCTTC.

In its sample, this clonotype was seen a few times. The CDR3 DNA reads as TGCAGTGCTTCCCTGACTGGCTACGAGCAGTACGTC. This encodes CSASLTGYEQYV. The chain combines TRBV20-1 with TRBJ2-7; unclear D gene. CDR1 and CDR2 from the germline V gene are DFQATT and SNEGSKA (reference sequence). V was cut by 5 bases and J by 3 bases, with 11 bases left in between. The CDR3 loop spans 12 amino acids.

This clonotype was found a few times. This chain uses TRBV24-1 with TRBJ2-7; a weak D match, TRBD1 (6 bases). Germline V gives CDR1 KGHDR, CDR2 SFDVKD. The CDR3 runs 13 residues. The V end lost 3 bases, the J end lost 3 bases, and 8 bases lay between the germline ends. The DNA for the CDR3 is TGTGCCACCAGTGATGCAGGGGACTACGAGCAGTACTTC. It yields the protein CATSDAGDYEQYF.

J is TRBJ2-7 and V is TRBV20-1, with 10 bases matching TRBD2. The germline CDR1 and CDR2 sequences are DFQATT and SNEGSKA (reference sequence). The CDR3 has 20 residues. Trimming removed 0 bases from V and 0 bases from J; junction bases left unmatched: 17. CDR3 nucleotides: TGCAGTGCTAGAGATCCTAGCGGGAGCCCCTCGGGTTTCTTCTCCTACGAGCAGTACTTC. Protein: CSARDPSGSPSGFFSYEQYF.

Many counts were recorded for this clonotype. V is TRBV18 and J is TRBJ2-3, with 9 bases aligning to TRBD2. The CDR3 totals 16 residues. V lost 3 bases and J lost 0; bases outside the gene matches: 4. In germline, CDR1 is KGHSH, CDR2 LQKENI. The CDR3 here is CASSPAGLASTDTQYF. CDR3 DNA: TGTGCCAGCTCACCTGCGGGACTAGCTAGCACAGATACGCAGTATTTT.

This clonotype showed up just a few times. CDR3 sequence reads: CASSVGLAGGRNEQFF. DNA of the CDR3: TGCGCCAGCAGCGTGGGACTAGCGGGAGGGCGGAATGAGCAGTTCTTC. This chain joins TRBV5-1 and TRBJ2-1; the match to TRBD2 covers 16 bases. The V gene's germline CDR1 is SGHRS and CDR2 YFSETQ. The length of the CDR3 is 16 residues. The V and J ends lost 4 bases and 7 bases, in that order; junction bases with no gene match: 5.

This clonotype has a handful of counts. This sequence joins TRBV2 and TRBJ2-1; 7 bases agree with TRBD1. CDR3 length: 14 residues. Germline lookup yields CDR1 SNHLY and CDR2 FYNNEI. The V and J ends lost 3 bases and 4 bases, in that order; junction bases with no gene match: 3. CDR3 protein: CASSETGIYNEQFF. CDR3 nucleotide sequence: TGTGCCAGCAGTGAGACAGGGATTTACAATGAGCAGTTCTTC.

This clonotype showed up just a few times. CDR3 loop: CASRERDGQETQYF. The DNA of the CDR3 is TGTGCCAGCAGGGAACGGGATGGGCAAGAGACCCAGTACTTC. The chain has TRBV7-8 and TRBJ2-5, with D possibly matching TRBD2 (5 bases). V lost 6 bases, J lost 2 bases, and 13 bases lay in between. The CDR3 runs to 14 residues. CDR1 and CDR2 (germline): SGHVS, FQNEAQ.